Included here is one T cell receptor (beta chain) sequence, with context. Its antigen is still unknown. The sample originates from a study of graft-versus-host responses after intestinal transplantation. TCRdb keeps only in-frame clones here, not all; method: immunoSEQ multiplex PCR. The repertoire holds some 93,000 clones, with around nine tenths as singletons. This CDR3 is 11 amino acids long. Trimming removed 7 bases from V and 4 bases from J, with 7 bases in between. Germline V gene lookup returns CDR1 MNHNS and CDR2 SASEGT. V and J are TRBV6-1 and TRBJ1-2; D not resolved. The sequence derives from a human donor who received an intestinal transplant. This material consisted of unstimulated CD8+ T cells sorted from spleen or lymph node cells, taken before intestinal transplant. The CDR3 loop is CASMVAYGYTF. CDR3 sequence (DNA): TGTGCCAGCATGGTAGCCTATGGCTACACCTTC.